A selection of T cell receptor beta chains follows, all from one sample in a study of cytomegalovirus exposure and HLA in healthy donors. This table comes from immunoSEQ multiplex PCR, and its TCRdb copy is limited to in-frame clones, with some not included. The sample consists of fewer than 200,000 clones, approximately 71% of them appearing once. Specimen: PBMCs. The receptors originated from a girl between 10 and 17 years old in good health and CMV-seronegative. CDR3s include the opening cysteine and the closing phenylalanine or tryptophan. A D gene is named only where the DNA matches it firmly. Not every row has a clone size; where given, it reads once, few, many or a size class.

J gene	clone size	D gene	V gene	CDR3 DNA	CDR3 protein
TRBJ1-5	.	TRBD1	TRBV4-1	TGCGCCAGCAGTTTGGTCACAGGGGGGGTTCAGCCCCAGCATTTT	CASSLVTGGVQPQHF
TRBJ1-1	few	.	TRBV19	TGTGCCAGTAGTATAGCAACAGGCTGGACTGAAGCTTTCTTT	CASSIATGWTEAFF
TRBJ1-1	.	.	TRBV7-6	TGTGCCAGCAGCTTATCACCGGTACAGCCGAACACTGAAGCTTTCTTT	CASSLSPVQPNTEAFF
TRBJ1-5	.	TRBD1	TRBV7-2	TGTGCCAGCAGTTCGGGACAGGGTCGGATCCAGCCCCAGCATTTT	CASSSGQGRIQPQHF
TRBJ2-3	.	.	TRBV9	TGTGCCAGCAGCGTAGGGGGGGGGCTCGGCCCTGCGGATACGCAGTATTTT	CASSVGGGLGPADTQYF
TRBJ2-5	.	.	TRBV9	TGTGCCAGCAGCGTAGTTGACAACGGGGGGACCCAGTACTTC	CASSVVDNGGTQYF
TRBJ1-1	.	.	TRBV6-5	TGTGCCAGCAGTGTTAGCCTACAGGCGAACACTGAAGCTTTCTTT	CASSVSLQANTEAFF
TRBJ1-2	.	.	TRBV7-8	TGTGCCAGCAGCGCAACCGGGACAAACTATGGCTACACCTTC	CASSATGTNYGYTF
TRBJ2-7	once	.	TRBV5-8	TGTGCCAGCAGCTTGGGCGGGATCCTCTACGAGCAGTACTTC	CASSLGGILYEQYF
TRBJ1-5	.	.	TRBV7-8	TGTGCCAGCAGCACCACAGAAAGTAGCAATCAGCCCCAGCATTTT	CASSTTESSNQPQHF
TRBJ2-3	.	.	TRBV6-5	TGTGCCAGCAATTCAGGGGTCTCCACAGATACGCAGTATTTT	CASNSGVSTDTQYF
TRBJ1-3	.	.	TRBV6-5	TGTGCCACCGGATTAGGGGGATTGGGAAACACCATATATTTT	CATGLGGLGNTIYF
TRBJ1-5	.	.	TRBV6-6	TGTGCCAGCGGGACCTCTTTACAGGGCGACAATCAGCCCCAGCATTTT	CASGTSLQGDNQPQHF
TRBJ2-7	.	.	TRBV10-1	TGCGCCAGCAGTGAGTCGGAGGGAATAGAAGCCTACGAGCAGTACTTC	CASSESEGIEAYEQYF
TRBJ1-6	.	.	TRBV2	TGTGCCAGTACCCTGGGCCTCAATTATTCACCCCTCCACTTT	CASTLGLNYSPLHF
TRBJ1-6	.	TRBD1	TRBV5-5	TGTGCCAGCAGCTCAGACAGGGACCAAAGCTCCTATAATTCACCCCTCCACTTT	CASSSDRDQSSYNSPLHF
TRBJ1-4	few	.	TRBV5-6	TGTGCCAGCAGCTTTGAGGGAAGCCCGAATGAAAAACTGTTTTTT	CASSFEGSPNEKLFF
TRBJ2-7	.	TRBD1	TRBV5-6	TGTGCCAGCAGCTTGGGGACAGGACTTTACGAGCAGTACTTC	CASSLGTGLYEQYF
TRBJ1-3	many	.	TRBV4-1	TGCGCCAGCAGCCAAGGGACAGTTGTGTCCACAGGCACCATATATTTT	CASSQGTVVSTGTIYF
TRBJ2-1	.	TRBD2	TRBV25-1	TGTGCCAGCACCGCACGGGCTAGCGGGGGGGGCCACGATGAGCAGTTCTTC	CASTARASGGGHDEQFF
TRBJ2-3	.	TRBD1	TRBV5-1	TGCGCCAGCAGCTTGTTGGGACAGGGTACAGATACGCAGTATTTT	CASSLLGQGTDTQYF
TRBJ1-1	.	TRBD1	TRBV5-5	TGTGCCAGCAGCTGGACAGGGCTTAACACTGAAGCTTTCTTT	CASSWTGLNTEAFF
TRBJ2-3	once	TRBD2	TRBV11-3	TGTGCCAGCAGCGTAGGGACTAGCGGGGGAGGAGATACGCAGTATTTT	CASSVGTSGGGDTQYF
TRBJ2-7	.	.	TRBV5-1	TGCGCCAGCAGCCCGGGCTACGAGCAGTACTTC	CASSPGYEQYF
TRBJ2-7	.	TRBD2	TRBV7-9	TGTGCCAGCAGCCCCCGGGGAGGGGTCGACGAGCAGTACTTC	CASSPRGGVDEQYF
TRBJ1-2	once	.	TRBV6-4	TGTGCCAGCAGTGACTCGTCGAGGGGCTACACCTTC	CASSDSSRGYTF
TRBJ2-7	.	.	TRBV9	TGTGCCAGCAGCGGGGGAGTTCGCTACGAGCAGTACTTC	CASSGGVRYEQYF
TRBJ1-1	.	TRBD1	TRBV19	TGTGCCAGTAGTACCACAGGGGGGGGGTCGGACACTGAAGCTTTCTTT	CASSTTGGGSDTEAFF
TRBJ1-5	few	TRBD1	TRBV5-6	TGTGCCAGCAGCTTGTTACAGGGGGTAACCCAGCATTTT	CASSLLQGVTQHF
TRBJ2-7	.	.	TRBV10-1	TGCGCCAGCAGTGACAGGGACTACGAGCAGTACTTC	CASSDRDYEQYF
TRBJ1-2	.	.	TRBV30	TGTGCCTGGAGTGGCTCCGGTGGCTACACCTTC	CAWSGSGGYTF
TRBJ2-4	.	TRBD2	TRBV7-2	TGTGCCAGCAGCTGGGCAATCTCGGGACTAGGAAACATTCAGTACTTC	CASSWAISGLGNIQYF
TRBJ2-7	.	.	TRBV14	TGTGCCAGCAGCCAATGGGAGGAGCAGTACTTC	CASSQWEEQYF
TRBJ2-7	.	.	TRBV10-1	TGCGCCAGCAGTGGCGGGACCTACGAGCAGTACTTC	CASSGGTYEQYF
TRBJ1-2	few	TRBD1	TRBV15	TGTGCCACCACCCCAGAGCTTTCAGGGGGTTCCTATGGCTACACCTTC	CATTPELSGGSYGYTF
TRBJ1-1	.	.	TRBV6-5	TGTGCCAGCACCATTCCGGGAGTTACTGAAGCTTTCTTT	CASTIPGVTEAFF
TRBJ1-2	.	.	TRBV29-1	TGCAGCGTTGAAGAGGGCCGGGGCTACACCTTC	CSVEEGRGYTF
TRBJ2-7	few	TRBD1	TRBV7-6	TGTGCCAGCAGCTTCCCGGGACAGGGGGCGGGTGAGCAGTACTTC	CASSFPGQGAGEQYF
TRBJ2-7	.	.	TRBV19	TGTGCCAGTAGTATCGGTCAGGGTAGCGAGCAGTACTTC	CASSIGQGSEQYF
TRBJ2-7	few	TRBD1	TRBV14	TGTGCCAGCAGCCAAGTAACACAGGGGGCCGAGCAGTACTTC	CASSQVTQGAEQYF
TRBJ2-7	.	.	TRBV30	TGTGCCTGGAGTACCCTATACGAGCAGTACTTC	CAWSTLYEQYF
TRBJ1-1	.	.	TRBV2	TGTGCCAGCAGTGAGGTAGGGAGCACTGAAGCTTTCTTT	CASSEVGSTEAFF
TRBJ2-1	.	.	TRBV7-9	TGTGCCAGCAGCCCACCCGAAGGGGCCGAGGTGAATGAGCAGTTCTTC	CASSPPEGAEVNEQFF
TRBJ1-1	.	TRBD1	TRBV5-1	TGCGCCAGCAGCTTTGAACAGGGGGTTGGCACTGAAGCTTTCTTT	CASSFEQGVGTEAFF
TRBJ2-7	.	.	TRBV4-1	TGCGCCAGCAGCCAAGAACAGAGTCCCTACGAGCAGTACTTC	CASSQEQSPYEQYF
TRBJ2-1	once	.	TRBV6-5	TGTGCCAGCAGGGCCCAGGGAGGTGAGCAGTTCTTC	CASRAQGGEQFF
TRBJ2-7	.	TRBD2	TRBV10-2	TGCGCCAGCATGAGGCTAGCGGGGGCCATTTCCTACGAGCAGTACTTC	CASMRLAGAISYEQYF
TRBJ2-7	.	TRBD1	TRBV7-6	TGTGCCAGCAGCTCCGGACAGGGGACGGCTGCCGAGCAGTACTTC	CASSSGQGTAAEQYF